This T cell receptor beta chain was captured by sequencing in a study of T cell responses to AZD1222 COVID-19 vaccine. General observations from the study: Spike-specific TCR breadth and depth both grew after two AZD1222 doses.

Germline trimming cut 7 bases from V and 4 bases from J; bases unmatched to any gene: 6. The germline gives CDR1 SQVTM, CDR2 ANQGSEA. The CDR3 sequence is 14 residues long. Clones were sequenced by immunoSEQ multiplex PCR, and TCRdb holds only the in-frame ones, with some missing. The sample lists about 110,000 clones; 88% were seen once. As for this clone: What it binds is not known.

The TCR comes from an adult in good health. The J gene is TRBJ2-1, the V gene TRBV29-1; TRBD2 matches 11 bases. This sample comprised peripheral blood, obtained on day 0 of AZD1222 vaccination. This chain's CDR3 is CSAPTSGTYNEQFF. The DNA for the CDR3 is TGCAGCGCCCCGACTAGCGGGACTTACAATGAGCAGTTCTTC.